Given below is one T cell receptor (beta chain) in context. Its matching antigen is unknown. This CDR3 is also generated by other DNA sequences in the sample. This specimen belongs to a study of T cell responses to AZD1222 COVID-19 vaccine. Study-level findings and limits: Breadth and depth of Spike-specific TCRs rose after two AZD1222 doses. Clonal diversity may have been underestimated in mostly white British donors.

Generated by immunoSEQ multiplex PCR, the TCRdb table keeps only in-frame clones and is missing some. The sample contains just under 150,000 clones, around nine tenths of which appear only once. There are 17 residues in the CDR3. Germline V lookup: CDR1 SGHTA, CDR2 FQGNSA. V lost 4 bases and J lost 2; bases outside the gene matches: 7. Pooling of second doses given at about 4 or about 12 weeks was done. The starting material was peripheral blood, obtained 28 days after the second AZD1222 dose. The chain links TRBV7-2 to TRBJ2-5; TRBD2 matches at 13 bases. The origin of this receptor is an adult who received the AZD1222 COVID-19 vaccine. The CDR3 DNA is TGTGCCAGCAGCTATCGACCGGGACTAGCGGGACAAGAGACCCAGTACTTC. Translated, it gives CASSYRPGLAGQETQYF.